This T cell receptor (beta chain) was recovered during a study of tumor-infiltrating lymphocytes in localized non-small cell lung cancer (dated by TCRdb to the early 2020s). Background on the whole study: Patients whose samples were collected after neoadjuvant chemotherapy, as well as both smokers and never-smokers and several histologies, were included in the cohort. The paired tumor versus uninvolved lung comparison of immunoSEQ T-cell fraction included around 55 patients. Alongside flow cytometry, multiplex immunofluorescence, RNA-seq, exome sequencing and proteomics, TCR sequencing was applied to the same patients as one of several integrated assays. Each patient contributed resected tumor tissue and uninvolved lung tissue from the same patient, described as non-adjacent to the tumor. In total, the ICON cohort was made up of approximately 140 surgical patients who had localized non-small cell lung cancer and whose tumors were resected. Broad study findings and their caveats: TCR-derived T-cell fraction did not differ between the flow cytometry-defined immunotypes IM1 (good prognosis) and IM2 (poor prognosis). Because different pieces of the same tissue were used for different assays, technical variation could not be separated from intratumor heterogeneity. Consistent with immunofluorescence CD3 counts, TCRbeta sequencing supported greater T cell infiltration in tumors than in uninvolved lung tissue. Assay coverage differed among patients according to how much tissue was available, so only a subset of the cohort had TCR sequencing.

V is shortened by 3 bases, J by 0 bases, and the region joining them spans 6 bases. CDR1 and CDR2, per the germline V gene, are MNHEY and SVGAGI. From the cysteine through the phenylalanine, the CDR3 covers 15 amino acids. The CDR3 DNA has 45 bases and is translated from base 1. About this clone itself: The antigen it binds to is not known. The input lacks base qualities; no much larger clone sits a single base away.

TCR sequencing with the immunoSEQ assay provided the T-cell fraction in tumor and uninvolved lung tissue. The authors processed their data as follows. For survival analysis, patients were divided into high (upper tertile) and low (lower two tertiles) T-cell fraction groups, which were compared by log-rank test. A signed-rank test was used to test paired tumor versus uninvolved lung differences in T-cell fraction. TCRdb mirrors the immuneACCESS table, restricted to in-frame sequences. Some clones are absent from its copies; in checked studies, under half trace to an unresolved V gene, and the reason for the others is unknown. The DNA was the basis for D and trimming; V, J and clone size are from that table. The sample has some 13,000 clones on record, 70% to 75% of them singletons. Roughly an eighth of the sample is in the top ten clones. Enrollment in ICON was initiated in April 2016, and the last patient was enrolled in 2018. From a subcohort of some 80 patients, fresh tumor and matched uninvolved tissue were collected for in-depth immune analyses, including TCR sequencing. DNA isolated from bulk tissue, without cell sorting, was used for TCR sequencing.

Input material: uninvolved lung tissue not adjacent to the tumor. The chain joins TRBV6-5 to TRBJ2-6; the D gene is unclear. The receptor's source is a human donor with non-small cell lung cancer. The CDR3 amino acid sequence is: CASSYLISGANVLTF. In nucleotides, the sequence is TGTGCCAGCAGTTATCTGATCTCTGGGGCCAACGTCCTGACTTTC.